This is a list of T cell receptor beta chains from one sample in a study of cytomegalovirus exposure and HLA in healthy donors. Clones were sequenced by immunoSEQ multiplex PCR, and TCRdb holds only the in-frame ones, with some missing. Found here are about 50,000 clones, 88% of them singletons; the top ten hold approximately 6.4%. Sequenced sample: PBMCs. Receptors originate from a woman in her 30s in good health and CMV-seronegative. The CDR3 runs from the conserved cysteine through the conserved F or W. D genes are given only for firm matches.

. TRBJ2-4 TRBV5-1 CASSLGGVAKNIQYF TGCGCCAGCAGCTTGGGGGGAGTGGCCAAAAACATTCAGTACTTC
. TRBJ2-6 TRBV28 CATLGGSGANVLTF TGTGCCACTCTAGGGGGATCTGGGGCCAACGTCCTGACTTTC
. TRBJ2-5 TRBV27 CASSLTDQETQYF TGTGCCAGCAGTTTAACGGACCAAGAGACCCAGTACTTC
. TRBJ1-5 TRBV28 CAAGGYNSNQPQHF TGTGCCGCCGGCGGGTACAATAGCAATCAGCCCCAGCATTTT
TRBD2 TRBJ2-1 TRBV11-2 CASSSPGLAGVEGWDEQFF TGTGCCAGCAGCTCCCCGGGACTAGCGGGAGTGGAGGGTTGGGATGAGCAGTTCTTC
. TRBJ2-1 TRBV27 CASTLWGGNGEQFF TGTGCCAGCACCTTATGGGGCGGGAACGGTGAGCAGTTCTTC
TRBD1 TRBJ1-1 TRBV5-6 CASSFRTGVNTEAFF TGTGCCAGCAGCTTCAGGACAGGGGTGAACACTGAAGCTTTCTTT
TRBD2 TRBJ2-3 TRBV5-1 CASSLPAGDTDTQYF TGCGCCAGCAGCTTGCCAGCGGGAGACACAGATACGCAGTATTTT
. TRBJ2-3 TRBV21-1 CASRRPDGADTQYF TGTGCCAGCAGACGTCCTGACGGGGCAGATACGCAGTATTTT
TRBD1 TRBJ2-1 TRBV9 CASSAGQGATDEQFF TGTGCCAGCAGCGCGGGACAGGGGGCGACCGATGAGCAGTTCTTC
. TRBJ2-7 TRBV5-6 CASSFGSGSYEQYF TGTGCCAGCAGCTTTGGGAGCGGATCCTACGAGCAGTACTTC
. TRBJ2-7 TRBV7-2 CASSRRERGEQYF TGTGCCAGCAGCCGTCGGGAGCGAGGCGAGCAGTACTTC
TRBD1 TRBJ2-5 TRBV19 CASSRVGTGGYATQYF TGTGCCAGTAGTAGAGTCGGGACAGGGGGATATGCGACCCAGTACTTC
TRBD1 TRBJ1-4 TRBV14 CASSQGGQVGNEKLFF TGTGCCAGCAGCCAGGGCGGACAGGTCGGGAATGAAAAACTGTTTTTT
. TRBJ1-1 TRBV7-2 CASSPPGTSRKAFF TGTGCCAGCAGCCCACCCGGAACTTCTAGGAAAGCTTTCTTT
TRBD2 TRBJ2-7 TRBV5-1 CASDRGEGNYEQYF TGCGCCAGCGACAGAGGGGAGGGGAACTACGAGCAGTACTTC
. TRBJ1-1 TRBV19 CASPSRSGQEAFF TGTGCCAGCCCCTCCCGGTCGGGACAAGAAGCTTTCTTT
. TRBJ1-2 TRBV30 CAWSRNRDYGYTF TGTGCCTGGAGCAGAAATCGGGACTATGGCTACACCTTC